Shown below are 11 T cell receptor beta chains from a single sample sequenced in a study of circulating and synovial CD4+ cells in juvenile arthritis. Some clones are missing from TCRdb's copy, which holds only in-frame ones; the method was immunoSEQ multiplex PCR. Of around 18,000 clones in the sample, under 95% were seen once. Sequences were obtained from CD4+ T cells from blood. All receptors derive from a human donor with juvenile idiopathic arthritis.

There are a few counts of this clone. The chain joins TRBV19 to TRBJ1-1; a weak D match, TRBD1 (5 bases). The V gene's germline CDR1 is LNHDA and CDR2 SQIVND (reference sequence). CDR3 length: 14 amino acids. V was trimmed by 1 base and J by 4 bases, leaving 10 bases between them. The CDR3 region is CASSIGGVSTEAFF. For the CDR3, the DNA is TGTGCCAGTAGTATAGGGGGGGTCTCCACTGAAGCTTTCTTT.

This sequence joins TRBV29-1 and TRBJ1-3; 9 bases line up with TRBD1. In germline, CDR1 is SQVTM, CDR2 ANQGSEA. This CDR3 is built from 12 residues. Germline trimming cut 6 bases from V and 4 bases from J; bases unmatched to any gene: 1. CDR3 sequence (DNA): TGCAGCGTAGGACAGGGGGGAAACACCATATATTTT. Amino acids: CSVGQGGNTIYF.

The CDR3 DNA reads TGTGCCAGCAGCTTAGGAGAGAACACTGAAGCTTTCTTT. Its translation: CASSLGENTEAFF. This chain uses TRBV7-9 with TRBJ1-1; no definite D call. The CDR3 has 13 amino acids. The germline CDR1 and CDR2 sequences are SEHNR and FQNEAQ (reference sequence). Trimming cost V 1 base and J 1 base, with 4 bases left between them.

This CDR3 reads CAGNDRGSEQFF. The CDR3 DNA is TGTGCCGGTAACGATAGAGGGTCTGAGCAGTTCTTC. V is TRBV30 and J is TRBJ2-1; a weak D match, TRBD2 (5 bases). This CDR3 region has 12 residues. With 8 bases removed from V and 9 bases from J, the gap between germline ends came to 17 bases. Germline CDR1 reads GTSNPN; CDR2 reads SVGIG (reference sequence).

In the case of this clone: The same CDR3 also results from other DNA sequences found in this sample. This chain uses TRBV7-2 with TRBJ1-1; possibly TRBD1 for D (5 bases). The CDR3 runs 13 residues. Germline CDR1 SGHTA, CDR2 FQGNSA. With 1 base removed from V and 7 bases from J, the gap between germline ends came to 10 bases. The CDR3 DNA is TGTGCCAGCAGCTTAGGGGGAAGGGGTGAAGCTTTCTTT. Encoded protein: CASSLGGRGEAFF.

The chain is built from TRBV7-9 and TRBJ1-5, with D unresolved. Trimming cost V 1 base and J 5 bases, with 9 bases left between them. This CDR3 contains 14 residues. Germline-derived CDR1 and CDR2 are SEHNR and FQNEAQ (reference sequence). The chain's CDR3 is CASSLDSKHQPQHF. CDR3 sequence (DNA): TGTGCCAGCAGCTTAGACAGCAAGCATCAGCCCCAGCATTTT. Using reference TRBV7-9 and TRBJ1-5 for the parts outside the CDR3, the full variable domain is DTGVSQNPRHKITKRGQNVTFRCDPISEHNRLYWYRQTLGQGPEFLTYFQNEAQLEKSRLLSDRFSAERPKGSFSTLEIQRTEQGDSAMYLCASSLDSKHQPQHFGDGTRLSIL.

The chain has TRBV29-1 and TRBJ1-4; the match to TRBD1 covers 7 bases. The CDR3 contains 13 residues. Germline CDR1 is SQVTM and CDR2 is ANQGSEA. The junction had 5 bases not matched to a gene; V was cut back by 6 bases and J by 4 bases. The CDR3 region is CSVKQGSNEKLFF. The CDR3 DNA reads TGCAGCGTGAAACAGGGGAGTAATGAAAAACTGTTTTTT.

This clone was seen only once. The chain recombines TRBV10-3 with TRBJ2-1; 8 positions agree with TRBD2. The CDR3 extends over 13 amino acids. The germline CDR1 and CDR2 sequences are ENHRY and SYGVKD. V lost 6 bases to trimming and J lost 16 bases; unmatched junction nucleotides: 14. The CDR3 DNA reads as TGTGCCATCAGCTTTAGCGGGGAACCCCCAAGCTTCTTC. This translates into CAISFSGEPPSFF.

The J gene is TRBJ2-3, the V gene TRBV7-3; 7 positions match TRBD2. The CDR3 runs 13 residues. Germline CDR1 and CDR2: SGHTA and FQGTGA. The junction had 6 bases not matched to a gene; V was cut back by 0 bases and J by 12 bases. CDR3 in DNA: TGTGCCAGCAGCTTAACTAGTCGGACTAGACAGTATTTT. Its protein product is CASSLTSRTRQYF.

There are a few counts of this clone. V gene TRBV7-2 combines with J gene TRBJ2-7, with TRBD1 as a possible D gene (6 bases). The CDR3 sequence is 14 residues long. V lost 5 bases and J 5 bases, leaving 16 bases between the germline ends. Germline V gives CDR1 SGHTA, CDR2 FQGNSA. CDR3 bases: TGTGCCAGCAGCCTCGTTTCGGGACACAACGAGCAGTACTTC. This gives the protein CASSLVSGHNEQYF.

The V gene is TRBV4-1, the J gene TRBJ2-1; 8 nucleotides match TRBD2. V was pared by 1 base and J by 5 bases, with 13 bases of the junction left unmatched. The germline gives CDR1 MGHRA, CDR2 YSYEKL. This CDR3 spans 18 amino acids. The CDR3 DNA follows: TGCGCCAGCAGCCAAGTGGATATGGGGCTAGCGGGTAACAATGAGCAGTTCTTC. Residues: CASSQVDMGLAGNNEQFF.